This T cell receptor beta chain was found in a study of shared clonotypes between healthy human individuals. At the level of the study: Samples came from a couple of female and a few male donors aged 18 to 49. Whole-study results and caveats: Clonotypes shared by all four sorted-subset donors had higher generation probabilities than non-shared clonotypes.

Germline values: CDR1 MGHRA, CDR2 YSYEKL. V shed 4 bases and J shed 3 bases, with 3 bases lying between them. The CDR3 has 12 residues. This clone was found once. Its antigen is currently unknown. Genomic DNA of every subset was divided equally among multiple immunoSEQ plates. Assay used: immunoSEQ multiplex PCR; TCRdb lists only in-frame clones, some missing. The sample lists roughly 2.1 million clones, just over 90% seen once, with over 1.5% in the top ten. Naive CD8 cells were CD45RO-negative, positively selected for CCR7, excluding terminally differentiated effector memory CD45RA+ cells. The healthy adult donors were HIV-negative and reported no recent acute infections or vaccinations.

The chain employs TRBV4-1 and TRBJ2-2; D not resolved. This sequence originates from a young man in good health. Some clones in this sample may be carry-over from other donors' samples. The sequencing sample was made of naive CD8+ T cells from PBMCs. The CDR3 reads CASSPYTGELFF. DNA of the CDR3: TGCGCCAGCAGCCCGTACACCGGGGAGCTGTTTTTT.